The 15 T cell receptor beta chains given below trace back to one sample, sequenced in a study of OX40 agonist ivuxolimab in advanced cancers. Using immunoSEQ multiplex PCR, the repertoire was profiled, and TCRdb retains in-frame clones only, with some absent. Here the sample spans 70,000 to 100,000 clones, about nine tenths being singletons. The input for sequencing was CD4+ or CD8+ T cells sorted from blood, taken in a trial of the OX40 agonist ivuxolimab. The receptors derive from an adult with an advanced solid tumor such as melanoma, head and neck, liver or kidney cancer.

The chain links TRBV27 to TRBJ2-7; 8 bases are shared with TRBD2. The CDR3 has 15 residues. The trim removed 5 bases at V and 6 bases at J, leaving 12 bases unmatched. The germline CDR1 and CDR2 sequences are MNHEY and SMNVEV (reference sequence). The CDR3 protein is CASSPPGLGVVEQYF. In DNA form, the CDR3 reads TGTGCCAGCAGTCCTCCGGGACTAGGGGTTGTCGAGCAGTACTTC.

The chain combines TRBV27 with TRBJ1-5, with D hard to call. V was shortened by 0 bases and J by 4 bases, with 7 bases between the two germline ends. Germline V gene data show CDR1 as MNHEY and CDR2 as SMNVEV (reference sequence). This CDR3 spans 14 amino acids. The CDR3 bases are TGTGCCAGCAGTTTATCTTCTGTAAATCAGCCCCAGCATTTT. Its translation: CASSLSSVNQPQHF.

The rearrangement uses TRBV5-1 and TRBJ2-4; TRBD1 matches at 8 bases. Germline assignment: CDR1 SGHRS and CDR2 YFSETQ. CDR3 size: 19 residues. V lost 0 bases and J lost 0; bases outside the gene matches: 11. The CDR3 DNA follows: TGCGCCAGCAGCTTGGGGGACAGGAGAGGACCTTTAGCCAAAAACATTCAGTACTTC. It is translated as CASSLGDRRGPLAKNIQYF.

The J gene is TRBJ2-7, the V gene TRBV6-6; tentatively, D is TRBD2 (6 bases). Germline CDR1 is MNHNY and CDR2 is SVGAGI (reference sequence). CDR3 length equals 13 residues. The ends were cut back, 2 bases at V and 5 bases at J, with 10 bases in the middle. CDR3 amino acids: CASSYGDSHEQYF. In DNA form, the CDR3 reads TGTGCCAGCAGTTACGGGGACTCACACGAGCAGTACTTC.

The chain combines TRBV11-2 with TRBJ1-6; a weak D match, TRBD1 (6 bases). The CDR3 extends over 18 amino acids. The germline V and J ends were trimmed by 5 bases and 0 bases, with 17 bases remaining between them. Germline assignment: CDR1 SGHAT and CDR2 FQNNGV. CDR3 amino acids: CASSRTRTASSYNSPLHF. CDR3 in DNA: TGTGCCAGCAGCCGAACTAGGACAGCGAGCTCCTATAATTCACCCCTCCACTTT.

The genes are TRBV12-5 and TRBJ2-7, with 8 bases identical to TRBD1. V gave up 5 bases and J gave up 7 bases; unmatched junction bases: 4. The CDR3 has 12 residues. CDR1 and CDR2 from the germline V gene are LGHNT and FRNRAP. CDR3 nucleotide sequence: TGTGCTAGTGGTCAGGGGGCAGGAGAGCAGTACTTC. Residues: CASGQGAGEQYF.

The chain combines TRBV9 with TRBJ1-1; 10 nucleotides agree with TRBD1. Germline V gene data show CDR1 as SGDLS and CDR2 as YYNGEE. V dropped 0 bases and J dropped 0; count of bases not matched to a gene: 2. The CDR3 sequence is 16 residues long. CDR3 DNA sequence: TGTGCCAGCAGCGTAGGGGACAGGGGTATGAACACTGAAGCTTTCTTT. Protein product: CASSVGDRGMNTEAFF.

J is TRBJ1-2 and V is TRBV30; the match to TRBD1 covers 11 bases. In germline, CDR1 is GTSNPN, CDR2 SVGIG (reference sequence). V was pared by 4 bases and J by 3 bases, with 4 bases of the junction left unmatched. CDR3 length: 14 amino acids. CDR3 nucleotides: TGTGCCTGGACCCCGGGACAGGGGGACTATGGCTACACCTTC. Protein: CAWTPGQGDYGYTF.

The rearrangement uses TRBV7-9 and TRBJ1-3; D gene uncertain. V was clipped by 4 bases and J by 6 bases, with 13 bases between them. Germline V CDR1 and CDR2: SEHNR, FQNEAQ (reference sequence). CDR3 size: 14 residues. The CDR3 coding sequence is TGTGCCAGCAGCTCCCTAGCGGTGGAAAACACCATATATTTT. It codes for CASSSLAVENTIYF.

As DNA, the CDR3 is TGTGCCAGTAGTATGGGTGGCATCACCTACGAGCAGTACTTC. This gives the protein CASSMGGITYEQYF. The chain is built from TRBV19 and TRBJ2-7; the D is unclear. The germline V and J ends were trimmed by 3 bases and 2 bases, with 11 bases remaining between them. Germline loops: CDR1 LNHDA, CDR2 SQIVND (reference sequence). There are 14 residues in the CDR3. Complete variable domain (other parts from reference TRBV19 and TRBJ2-7): DGGITQSPKYLFRKEGQNVTLSCEQNLNHDAMYWYRQDPGQGLRLIYYSQIVNDFQKGDIAEGYSVSREKKESFPLTVTSAQKNPTAFYLCASSMGGITYEQYFGPGTRLTVT.

This chain connects TRBV2 to TRBJ2-1, with 8 positions matching TRBD1. The length of the CDR3 is 16 residues. Unmatched junction bases numbered 7, after V lost 6 bases and J lost 0 bases. CDR1 SNHLY and CDR2 FYNNEI come from the germline V gene. Here the CDR3 DNA reads TGTGCCAGCAGACGGGGAACAGGGGGCTCCTACAATGAGCAGTTCTTC. Residues: CASRRGTGGSYNEQFF.

This sequence joins TRBV10-1 and TRBJ2-7; a possible D gene is TRBD1 (6 bases). V was pared by 4 bases and J by 4 bases, with 14 bases between. The germline V gene encodes CDR1 WNHNN and CDR2 SYGVQD (reference sequence). The CDR3 extends over 14 amino acids. CDR3 bases: TGCGCCAGCAGTGTAAGCAGGGGTGGTTACGAGCAGTACTTC. Translating it yields CASSVSRGGYEQYF.

The V call is TRBV7-8, the J call TRBJ2-7; 9 bases match TRBD2. The CDR3 covers 14 residues. Germline V CDR1 and CDR2: SGHVS, FQNEAQ. V lost 1 base and J lost 4; bases outside the gene matches: 2. This CDR3 is CASSLGLAGYEQYF. CDR3 nucleotide sequence: TGTGCCAGCAGCTTAGGGCTAGCGGGATACGAGCAGTACTTC.

The rearrangement joins TRBV6-5 to TRBJ2-5, with D unclear. CDR1 and CDR2 from the germline V gene are MNHEY and SVGAGI. V was cut by 0 bases and J by 4 bases, with 9 bases left in between. The CDR3 runs 14 residues. This chain's CDR3 is CASSYSTVGETQYF. CDR3 DNA sequence: TGTGCCAGCAGTTACTCGACGGTCGGAGAGACCCAGTACTTC.

CDR3 residues: CAWSAGQGLAPLHF. CDR3 DNA sequence: TGTGCCTGGAGTGCTGGGCAGGGGTTAGCACCCCTCCACTTT. The chain couples TRBV30 to TRBJ1-6, with a possible D match to TRBD1 (6 bases). Per germline, CDR1 GTSNPN and CDR2 SVGIG (reference sequence). The germline V and J ends were trimmed by 1 base and 11 bases, with 15 bases remaining between them. There are 14 residues in the CDR3.